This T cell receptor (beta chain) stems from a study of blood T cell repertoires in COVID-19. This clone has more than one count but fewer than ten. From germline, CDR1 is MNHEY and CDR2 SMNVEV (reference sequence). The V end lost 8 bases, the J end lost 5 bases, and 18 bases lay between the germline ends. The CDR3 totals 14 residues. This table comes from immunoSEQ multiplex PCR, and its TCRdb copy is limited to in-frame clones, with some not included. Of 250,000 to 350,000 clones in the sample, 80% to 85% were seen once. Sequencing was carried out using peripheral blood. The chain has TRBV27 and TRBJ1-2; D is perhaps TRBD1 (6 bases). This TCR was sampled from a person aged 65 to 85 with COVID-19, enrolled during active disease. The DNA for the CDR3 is TGTGCCAGCGGCTCCCTCAGGACAGTATATGGCTACACCTTC. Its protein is CASGSLRTVYGYTF.